What follows are 25 T cell receptor beta chains derived from one specimen sequenced in a study of T cells in Graves' hyperthyroidism and ophthalmopathy. The source material, RNA transcripts, was used to amplify TCR beta CDR3 regions. Carried out on the TCR CDR3, a first-round RT-PCR used the HTBI primer set. In TCRdb, the multiplex PCR reads were re-called with MiXCR into one record per CDR3 protein. The table records some 370,000 distinct CDR3 sequences, about an eighth of them present only once. Sequencing was performed on blood. These receptors were obtained from a man in his fifties or sixties with Graves' ophthalmopathy.

Turning to this clonotype: One junction end disagrees with the germline gene, perhaps due to a read error. The chain joins TRBV3-1 to TRBJ2-7; TRBD2 matches at 9 bases. The CDR3 runs 16 residues. Germline loops: CDR1 LGHDT, CDR2 YNNKEL (reference sequence). This chain's CDR3 is CASSLTSGTSLVERYF. Written as DNA, the CDR3 is TGTGCCAGCAGCCTCACCTCCGGGACTAGCCTGGTCGAGCGGTACTTC.

This clonotype was seen a few times. The CDR3 DNA sequence: TGTGCCAGCAGTGACTCCACAGGGTCAGATACGCAGTATTTT. Protein sequence: CASSDSTGSDTQYF. The chain couples TRBV2 to TRBJ2-3, with a tentative D call TRBD1 (6 bases). This CDR3 region has 14 residues. V was shortened by 3 bases and J by 4 bases, with 11 bases between the two germline ends. Germline V gives CDR1 SNHLY, CDR2 FYNNEI.

This clonotype was observed many times. The V call is TRBV11-2, the J call TRBJ2-1, with a weak D call TRBD2 (6 bases). Looked up from germline, CDR1 is SGHAT and CDR2 is FQNNGV. Trimming shortened V by 6 bases and J by 3 bases, and 15 bases separated the two germline ends. The length of the CDR3 is 15 residues. This CDR3 is CASRTTSSNYNEQFF. CDR3 coding DNA: TGTGCCAGCAGAACAACTAGCTCAAACTACAATGAGCAGTTCTTC.

There are many counts of this clonotype. The chain joins TRBV2 to TRBJ1-1; possibly TRBD1 for D (5 bases). Trimming took off 8 bases at V and 5 bases at J, with 12 bases between the two ends. CDR1 and CDR2 from the germline V gene are SNHLY and FYNNEI. The CDR3 covers 12 residues. This chain's CDR3 is CASLVWGTEAFF. CDR3 bases: TGTGCCAGCCTTGTCTGGGGGACTGAAGCTTTCTTT.

The sample holds a few counts of this clonotype. At one end the junction does not follow the germline gene, possibly because of a read error. The chain uses TRBV7-9 and TRBJ2-5; no firm D call. The V gene's germline CDR1 is SEHNR and CDR2 FQNEAQ (reference sequence). This CDR3 contains 14 residues. The CDR3 spells CASSLVGRQESQYF. In nucleotides, the CDR3 is TGTGCCAGCAGCTTAGTCGGCAGACAAGAGTCCCAGTACTTC. The whole variable domain, filled in from reference TRBV7-9 and TRBJ2-5, reads DTGVSQNPRHKITKRGQNVTFRCDPISEHNRLYWYRQTLGQGPEFLTYFQNEAQLEKSRLLSDRFSAERPKGSFSTLEIQRTEQGDSAMYLCASSLVGRQESQYFGPGTRLLVL.

This clonotype was observed many times. The V and J genes are TRBV5-1 and TRBJ2-7; D unclear. The V gene lost 5 bases and the J gene lost 3 bases, with 9 bases spanning the gap. CDR1 is SGHRS and CDR2 is YFSETQ in the germline V gene. This CDR3 contains 12 residues. The CDR3 bases are TGCGCCAGCAGTAGTCCCGGCTACGAGCAGTACTTC. As protein: CASSSPGYEQYF.

This clonotype was seen many times. The chain has TRBV7-9 and TRBJ2-7; 7 bases align to TRBD1. Germline V gene data show CDR1 as SEHNR and CDR2 as FQNEAQ (reference sequence). The CDR3 is made up of 14 amino acids. After removal of 6 bases from V and 6 bases from J, the junction contained 11 bases not matched to a gene. The CDR3 DNA sequence: TGTGCCAGCAGAAATACAGGGGCTCTGAGCGAGCAGTACTTC. Amino acids: CASRNTGALSEQYF.

CDR3 DNA: TGTGCCAGCAGCGAGGTAGCGGGAGTACTGTACGAGCAGTACTTC. As protein: CASSEVAGVLYEQYF. The chain uses TRBV7-2 and TRBJ2-7, with 9 bases matching TRBD2. The J segment lost 4 bases and the V segment lost 5 bases, leaving 9 bases of the junction unmatched. The CDR3 spans 15 residues. Germline V gene lookup returns CDR1 SGHTA and CDR2 FQGNSA. The complete variable domain, with remaining parts taken from reference TRBV7-2 and TRBJ2-7, reads GAGVSQSPSNKVTEKGKDVELRCDPISGHTALYWYRQSLGQGLEFLIYFQGNSAPDKSGLPSDRFSAERTGGSVSTLTIQRTQQEDSAVYLCASSEVAGVLYEQYFGPGTRLTVT.

This clonotype was recorded at least ten times. The V gene is TRBV18, the J gene TRBJ2-7, with 9 nucleotides matching TRBD1. The CDR3 contains 15 residues. Per the germline V gene, CDR1 is KGHSH and CDR2 is LQKENI. V lost 6 bases to trimming and J lost 7 bases; unmatched junction nucleotides: 13. CDR3 sequence: CASSGGQGSNKEQYF. The CDR3 DNA sequence: TGTGCCAGCTCTGGGGGACAGGGCTCGAACAAAGAGCAGTACTTC.

This clonotype appeared a few times. A much larger clone lies a single base off, so this may be a read error. This rearrangement joins TRBV11-2 to TRBJ2-7, with 8 bases fitting TRBD2. The CDR3 covers 18 residues. CDR1 SGHAT and CDR2 FQNNGV come from the germline V gene. CDR3 in amino acids: CAGSLVSRGAGGLYEQYF. The CDR3 nucleotides read TGTGCCGGCAGCTTAGTTAGCAGGGGCGCGGGGGGATTATACGAGCAGTACTTC.

This clonotype appeared a few times. This chain connects TRBV19 to TRBJ2-3, with 11 bases matching TRBD2. The CDR3 covers 19 residues. Looked up from germline, CDR1 is LNHDA and CDR2 is SQIVND (reference sequence). J gave up 5 bases and V 9 bases, and 22 bases lay outside the gene matches. The CDR3 spells CASKPDRDSPSGGLDTQYF. CDR3 in DNA: TGTGCCAGCAAGCCAGACAGGGACAGCCCTAGCGGGGGGCTAGATACGCAGTATTTT.

This clonotype has ten or more counts. The chain is built from TRBV6-1 and TRBJ2-7; 8 bases are a match to TRBD2. V lost 5 bases to trimming and J lost 3 bases; unmatched junction nucleotides: 9. The CDR3 covers 15 residues. CDR1 is MNHNS, CDR2 SASEGT, per germline. CDR3 sequence (DNA): TGTGCCAGCAGTTACGGGGGGGTGGGTGGCTACGAGCAGTACTTC. Protein sequence: CASSYGGVGGYEQYF.

This clonotype was recorded at least ten times. The V gene is TRBV25-1, the J gene TRBJ2-1; D is undetermined. V lost 4 bases to trimming and J lost 9 bases, with 16 bases between them. Germline values: CDR1 MGHDK, CDR2 SYGVNS. This CDR3 is 14 amino acids long. DNA of the CDR3: TGTGCCAGCAGTGCCTCACCCGATCCGAGTGAGCAGTTCTTC. Its translation: CASSASPDPSEQFF.

In its sample, this clonotype was seen a few times. The chain combines TRBV28 with TRBJ2-5, with TRBD1 matching 7 bases. This CDR3 spans 15 amino acids. Germline V gives CDR1 MDHEN, CDR2 SYDVKM. With 2 bases clipped from V and 2 bases from J, the junction kept 5 bases outside the gene matches. The CDR3 protein is CASSLEGQSQETQYF. As DNA, the CDR3 is TGTGCCAGCAGTTTAGAGGGACAGTCGCAAGAGACCCAGTACTTC.

This clonotype came up many times. This rearrangement joins TRBV2 to TRBJ2-1; TRBD2 agrees at 8 bases. J lost 3 bases, V lost 1 base, and 5 bases had no gene match. In germline, CDR1 is SNHLY, CDR2 FYNNEI. There are 16 residues in the CDR3. CDR3 in amino acids: CASSEEVAGFYNEQFF. In nucleotides, the CDR3 is TGTGCCAGCAGTGAAGAGGTAGCGGGGTTCTACAATGAGCAGTTCTTC. Complete variable domain (other parts from reference TRBV2 and TRBJ2-1): EPEVTQTPSHQVTQMGQEVILRCVPISNHLYFYWYRQILGQKVEFLVSFYNNEISEKSEIFDDQFSVERPDGSNFTLKIRSTKLEDSAMYFCASSEEVAGFYNEQFFGPGTRLTVL.

This clonotype has a handful of counts. The chain links TRBV27 to TRBJ2-7; D is perhaps TRBD1 (5 bases). The CDR3 sequence is 16 residues long. V was cut by 5 bases and J by 3 bases, with 20 bases left in between. The germline V gene encodes CDR1 MNHEY and CDR2 SMNVEV (reference sequence). The CDR3 DNA reads TGTGCCAGCAGTATCCGAGCGAGGCAGGGCCTCTACGAGCAGTACTTC. It codes for CASSIRARQGLYEQYF.

The gene calls are TRBV3-1 and TRBJ2-1; a weak D match, TRBD2 (5 bases). Trimming removed 1 base at V and 1 base at J, with 14 bases between. Per germline, CDR1 LGHDT and CDR2 YNNKEL (reference sequence). There are 17 residues in the CDR3. The CDR3 protein is CASSQVGIRRSYNEQFF. CDR3 DNA: TGTGCCAGCAGCCAAGTGGGTATAAGGAGGTCCTACAATGAGCAGTTCTTC.

Ten or more counts support this clonotype. The chain has TRBV20-1 and TRBJ2-2; 11 nucleotides match TRBD2. CDR1 and CDR2 from the germline V gene are DFQATT and SNEGSKA (reference sequence). The CDR3 runs to 17 residues. The V and J ends lost 1 base and 4 bases, in that order; junction bases with no gene match: 8. In DNA form, the CDR3 reads TGCAGTGCTAGAGTTCCTAGCGGGAGGAGAATCACCGGGGAGCTGTTTTTT. Translated: CSARVPSGRRITGELFF.

This clonotype has ten or more counts. V gene TRBV27 combines with J gene TRBJ1-5; maybe TRBD1 (6 bases). Per the germline V gene, CDR1 is MNHEY and CDR2 is SMNVEV (reference sequence). The CDR3 runs to 20 residues. Trimming stripped 0 bases from V and 0 bases from J, with 21 bases between. The CDR3: CASSLSALGQKGNSNQPQHF. The CDR3 nucleotides are TGTGCCAGCAGTTTATCGGCCCTCGGACAGAAGGGGAATAGCAATCAGCCCCAGCATTTT.

This clonotype was recorded a few times. The V call is TRBV15, the J call TRBJ2-7, with D uncertain. V was shortened by 3 bases and J by 4 bases, with 10 bases between the two germline ends. This CDR3 contains 13 residues. Germline V CDR1 and CDR2: LNHNV, YYDKDF (reference sequence). The CDR3 nucleotides are TGTGCCACCAGCAGCGATCGTGTTTACGAGCAGTACTTC. It yields the protein CATSSDRVYEQYF.

This clonotype appeared many times. The chain has TRBV29-1 and TRBJ2-3; TRBD2 matches at 9 bases. Germline V CDR1 and CDR2: SQVTM, ANQGSEA. V lost 7 bases, J lost 6 bases, and 8 bases stayed unmatched. The CDR3 totals 13 residues. CDR3 DNA: TGCAGCGCCGCTAGCGGGAAGGGGGATACGCAGTATTTT. Amino acid sequence: CSAASGKGDTQYF.

The chain is built from TRBV20-1 and TRBJ1-1; D not certain. Germline CDR1 is DFQATT and CDR2 is SNEGSKA (reference sequence). V dropped 1 base and J dropped 0 bases, with 6 bases sitting between them. The CDR3 contains 13 residues. DNA of the CDR3: TGCAGTGCTAGAGGGGTCTTGAACACTGAAGCTTTCTTT. This codes for CSARGVLNTEAFF.

This clonotype was found many times. The rearrangement links TRBV2 to TRBJ2-1; tentative D call: TRBD2 (6 bases). Germline V CDR1 and CDR2: SNHLY, FYNNEI. The CDR3 totals 12 residues. Trimming took 6 bases from V and 8 from J, leaving 11 bases between them. The CDR3 nucleotides read TGTGCCAGCAGGAGACTAGTCCATGAGCAGTTCTTC. Protein sequence: CASRRLVHEQFF.

The V gene is TRBV27, the J gene TRBJ1-1; D ambiguous. The CDR3 has 15 residues. Germline values: CDR1 MNHEY, CDR2 SMNVEV (reference sequence). V was cut by 2 bases and J by 0 bases, with 10 bases left in between. CDR3 in DNA: TGTGCCAGCAGTTTAAGGTCCGGTCTGAACACTGAAGCTTTCTTT. Amino acid sequence: CASSLRSGLNTEAFF.

This chain's CDR3 is CASSLAGDTSEQYF. The CDR3, as DNA: TGCGCCAGCAGCTTGGCCGGAGACACCTCCGAGCAGTACTTC. The chain is built from TRBV5-1 and TRBJ2-7; D is unresolved. CDR3 size: 14 residues. Trimming removed 0 bases from V and 6 bases from J, with 13 bases in between. CDR1 and CDR2 (germline): SGHRS, YFSETQ.